This T cell receptor beta chain is from a study of T cell repertoires in cytomegalovirus infection. Study-wide context: Public signatures in TCR beta pointed to CMV infection and matching HLA type. The study's findings and limits: There were carriers of CMV plus the relevant HLA, and cumulative public TCR beta family frequency identified them. Dominating the ex vivo response were HLA-C-restricted CMV-specific TCR beta clonotypes.

The CDR3 sequence is 16 residues long. Germline assignment: CDR1 LGHDT and CDR2 YNNKEL (reference sequence). V lost 3 bases, J lost 7 bases, and 10 bases stayed unmatched. This clonotype was counted between two and nine times. The antigen remains unidentified. MiXCR, applied by TCRdb to the reads, yields one record per CDR3 protein. The table lists some 400,000 distinct CDR3 sequences, approximately 33% of them singletons. This receptor was obtained from a human donor in good health (CMV status not recorded). Some clones in this sample may be carry-over from other donors' samples. This chain links TRBV3-1 with TRBJ2-7, with 12 bases aligning to TRBD2. Specimen: PBMCs. The CDR3 nucleotides are TGTGCCAGCAGCCAGACTAGCGGGGGCCGTAACCGGGAGCAGTACTTC. It is translated as CASSQTSGGRNREQYF.